This T cell receptor (beta chain) was profiled in a study of cytomegalovirus exposure and HLA in healthy donors. A word on this clone: Its matching antigen is unknown.

Study outcomes and limitations: By HLA locus, TCR association rates varied in a later analysis, with DRB1 showing the most and HLA-C the fewest. TCR beta V- and J-gene trimming was later associated with a missense DCLRE1C variant.

With 60 Vbeta and 13 Jbeta primers, the PCR was carried out. Sequencing was performed with immunoSEQ multiplex PCR; in TCRdb, only in-frame clones are kept and a portion is missing. The data show some 150,000 clones, almost 80% seen once. The source material was PBMCs. The receptor comes from a woman aged 40-49 years in good health and CMV-seropositive.

DNA of the CDR3: TGTGCCAGCAGCCGAGGGTGGAGCTACGAGCAGTACTTC. Translating gives CASSRGWSYEQYF. The genes are TRBV7-2 and TRBJ2-7, with a tentative D call TRBD2 (5 bases). This CDR3 is built from 13 residues. CDR1 and CDR2 from the germline V gene are SGHTA and FQGNSA. The V end lost 5 bases, the J end lost 3 bases, and 11 bases lay between the germline ends.